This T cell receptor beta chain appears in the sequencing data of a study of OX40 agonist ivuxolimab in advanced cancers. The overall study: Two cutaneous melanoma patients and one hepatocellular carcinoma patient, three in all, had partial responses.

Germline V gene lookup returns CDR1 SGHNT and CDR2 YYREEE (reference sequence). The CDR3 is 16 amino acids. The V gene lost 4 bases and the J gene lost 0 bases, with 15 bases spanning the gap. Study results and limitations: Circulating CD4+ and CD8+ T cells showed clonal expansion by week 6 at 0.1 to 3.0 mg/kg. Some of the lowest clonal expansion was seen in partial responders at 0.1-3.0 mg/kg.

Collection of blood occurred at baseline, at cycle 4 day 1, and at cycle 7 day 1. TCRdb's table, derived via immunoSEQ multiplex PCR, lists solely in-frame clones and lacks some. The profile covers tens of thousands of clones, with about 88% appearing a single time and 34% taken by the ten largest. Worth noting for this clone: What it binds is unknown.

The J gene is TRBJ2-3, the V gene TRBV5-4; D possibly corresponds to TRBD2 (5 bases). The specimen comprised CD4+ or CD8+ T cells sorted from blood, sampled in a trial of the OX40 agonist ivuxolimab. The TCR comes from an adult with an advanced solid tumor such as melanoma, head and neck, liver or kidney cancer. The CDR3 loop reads CASSLLYLASTDTQYF. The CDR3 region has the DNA TGTGCCAGCAGCCTCCTCTACCTAGCTAGCACAGATACGCAGTATTTT.